A single sample is the source of the 21 T cell receptor beta chains below, sequenced in a study of CD8 T cells in ankylosing spondylitis. Overall study findings and caveats: The study identified a TCR beta motif of under ten highly homologous variants that appeared characteristic of ankylosing spondylitis blood.

Their recognized antigens are unknown. TCRdb analysed the 5' RACE reads with MiXCR anew, one entry per CDR3 protein. Altogether some 800,000 distinct CDR3 sequences are present, about an eighth being singletons, with the ten largest covering just over 0.5%. The specimen was blood, either unsorted or a sorted T cell fraction (not recorded which). These receptors were obtained from a male donor with ankylosing spondylitis.

The chain joins TRBV30 to TRBJ1-3; a possible D gene is TRBD1 (5 bases). This CDR3 comprises 13 residues. Deletions cut 8 bases from V and 2 bases from J, with 13 bases between. Germline loops: CDR1 GTSNPN, CDR2 SVGIG (reference sequence). CDR3 coding DNA: TGTGCCCATCAGGGTTCGACTGGAAACACCATATATTTT. It encodes CAHQGSTGNTIYF.

This clonotype was counted many times. The chain carries TRBV18 and TRBJ2-5; no definite D call. This CDR3 has 12 residues. The germline V gene encodes CDR1 KGHSH and CDR2 LQKENI. Trimming left V 8 bases short and J 5 bases short, with 12 bases between. CDR3 nucleotide sequence: TGTGCCAGCAGTCCACCCGCGGAGACCCAGTACTTC. Its translation is CASSPPAETQYF.

This clonotype was seen a few times. The rearrangement links TRBV4-3 to TRBJ1-1; D not resolved. V gave up 0 bases and J gave up 1 base, with 12 bases separating them. CDR1 and CDR2 (germline): LGHNA, YSLEER. This CDR3 comprises 16 residues. The CDR3: CASSQDIGSWNTEAFF. The DNA of the CDR3 is TGCGCCAGCAGCCAAGATATCGGGTCCTGGAACACTGAAGCTTTCTTT.

The chain combines TRBV7-9 with TRBJ1-1; perhaps TRBD1 as D (5 bases). The germline CDR1 and CDR2 sequences are SEHNR and FQNEAQ (reference sequence). Trimming cost V 4 bases and J 10 bases, with 13 bases left between them. The CDR3 spans 12 residues. The CDR3 nucleotides are TGTGCCAGCAGCTGGACGACAGAGACAGCTTTCTTT. This translates into CASSWTTETAFF. The full variable domain, with the rest looked up from reference TRBV7-9 and TRBJ1-1, is DTGVSQNPRHKITKRGQNVTFRCDPISEHNRLYWYRQTLGQGPEFLTYFQNEAQLEKSRLLSDRFSAERPKGSFSTLEIQRTEQGDSAMYLCASSWTTETAFFGQGTRLTVV.

This clonotype was seen at least ten times. This chain joins TRBV5-1 and TRBJ1-2; TRBD1 agrees at 9 bases. With V trimmed by 4 bases and J by 8 bases, 12 bases remained unmatched. This CDR3 region has 15 residues. The V gene's germline CDR1 is SGHRS and CDR2 YFSETQ. CDR3 nucleotides: TGCGCCAGCAGCCCGCATAGACAGGGGGAATGGGGCTACACCTTC. Its protein is CASSPHRQGEWGYTF.

The chain combines TRBV20-1 with TRBJ2-1; D not certain. Trimming took 6 bases from V and 0 from J, leaving 21 bases between them. The CDR3 runs 17 residues. CDR1 is DFQATT and CDR2 is SNEGSKA in the germline V gene (reference sequence). CDR3 sequence (DNA): TGCAGTGCACTCACCGTGATGGGTCTAAGCTCCTACAATGAGCAGTTCTTC. Protein product: CSALTVMGLSSYNEQFF.

The chain couples TRBV3-1 to TRBJ2-5, with a possible D match to TRBD2 (6 bases). CDR1 is LGHDT, CDR2 YNNKEL, per germline (reference sequence). CDR3 length: 14 residues. The V end lost 5 bases, the J end lost 3 bases, and 13 bases lay between the germline ends. In nucleotides, the CDR3 is TGTGCCAGCAGCGATCGGGAGTGGGAAGAGACCCAGTACTTC. Translation gives CASSDREWEETQYF.

This clonotype was picked up a small number of times. The J gene is TRBJ1-5, the V gene TRBV20-1; D remains unclear. Per the germline V gene, CDR1 is DFQATT and CDR2 is SNEGSKA (reference sequence). The CDR3 length is 13 residues. V was clipped by 8 bases and J by 6 bases, with 17 bases between them. The DNA for the CDR3 is TGCAGTTCGGCTCCCGCCGGTTCTCAGCCCCAGCATTTT. This codes for CSSAPAGSQPQHF.

The sample holds a few counts of this clonotype. J is TRBJ1-6 and V is TRBV20-1, with 7 positions matching TRBD1. V shed 3 bases and J 14 bases; nucleotides not matched to a gene: 7. The CDR3 spans 12 residues. Germline assignment: CDR1 DFQATT and CDR2 SNEGSKA (reference sequence). In DNA, the CDR3 is TGCAGTGCTAGCGGGACAGCAAAATCCCTCCACTTT. This codes for CSASGTAKSLHF.

This clonotype was seen more than once but under ten times. The chain uses TRBV27 and TRBJ2-2; 12 nucleotides agree with TRBD2. V lost 3 bases to trimming and J lost 3 bases; unmatched junction nucleotides: 8. Germline V gives CDR1 MNHEY, CDR2 SMNVEV (reference sequence). This CDR3 is 18 amino acids long. The CDR3 is CASSFGLAGIRDTGELFF. CDR3 in DNA: TGTGCCAGCAGTTTTGGACTAGCGGGAATCAGGGACACCGGGGAGCTGTTTTTT.

There are a few counts of this clonotype. The V gene is TRBV29-1, the J gene TRBJ1-5, with a tentative D call TRBD1 (5 bases). Germline CDR1 is SQVTM and CDR2 is ANQGSEA. The CDR3 has 13 residues. Trimming left V 3 bases short and J 7 bases short, with 13 bases between. In DNA, the CDR3 is TGCAGCGTTGATGAAGGGGAGGGACAGCCCCAGCATTTT. It yields the protein CSVDEGEGQPQHF.

This clonotype was seen at least ten times. V gene TRBV7-2 combines with J gene TRBJ1-2, with D unclear. V lost 4 bases to trimming and J lost 2 bases, with 14 bases between them. CDR1 and CDR2 (germline): SGHTA, FQGNSA. The CDR3 loop spans 15 amino acids. The DNA for the CDR3 is TGTGCCAGCAGCTACTTCGGAGTGCCCAACTATGGCTACACCTTC. Its translation is CASSYFGVPNYGYTF. The complete variable domain, with remaining parts taken from reference TRBV7-2 and TRBJ1-2, reads GAGVSQSPSNKVTEKGKDVELRCDPISGHTALYWYRQSLGQGLEFLIYFQGNSAPDKSGLPSDRFSAERTGGSVSTLTIQRTQQEDSAVYLCASSYFGVPNYGYTFGSGTRLTVV.

V gene TRBV10-3 combines with J gene TRBJ2-7; 10 nucleotides align to TRBD2. This CDR3 has 15 residues. V lost 10 bases, J lost 0 bases, and 9 bases stayed unmatched. Germline V gene lookup returns CDR1 ENHRY and CDR2 SYGVKD. In DNA, the CDR3 is TGTGCCAGCCGCCTGGCTAGCGGGAGCTCCTACGAGCAGTACTTC. Translated: CASRLASGSSYEQYF.

This clonotype was observed a handful of times. V is TRBV10-3 and J is TRBJ2-1; 7 bases are shared with TRBD2. The ends lost 6 bases at V and 7 bases at J; junction bases unmatched: 12. Germline-derived CDR1 and CDR2 are ENHRY and SYGVKD. There are 15 residues in the CDR3. CDR3 loop: CAIRMGLRNENEQFF. The CDR3 DNA reads as TGTGCCATCAGGATGGGACTACGAAACGAAAATGAGCAGTTCTTC.

This CDR3 is CASTRARGLRDTEAFF. Written as DNA, the CDR3 is TGTGCCAGCACCCGGGCAAGGGGGCTCCGAGACACTGAAGCTTTCTTT. V is TRBV2 and J is TRBJ1-1, with TRBD1 identical over 7 bases. The CDR3 extends over 16 amino acids. Losses at the gene ends were 7 bases for V and 3 bases for J; bases not matched to a gene: 14. CDR1 is SNHLY and CDR2 is FYNNEI in the germline V gene. Based on the CDR3 plus reference TRBV2 and TRBJ1-1, the full variable domain is EPEVTQTPSHQVTQMGQEVILRCVPISNHLYFYWYRQILGQKVEFLVSFYNNEISEKSEIFDDQFSVERPDGSNFTLKIRSTKLEDSAMYFCASTRARGLRDTEAFFGQGTRLTVV.

This chain connects TRBV5-1 to TRBJ2-7, with 7 positions matching TRBD1. Losses at the gene ends were 4 bases for V and 0 bases for J; bases not matched to a gene: 10. Per germline, CDR1 SGHRS and CDR2 YFSETQ. The CDR3 spans 16 residues. DNA for the CDR3: TGCGCCAGCAGCATACCTCCGGGACAGAGCTCCTACGAGCAGTACTTC. It specifies CASSIPPGQSSYEQYF.

This clonotype appeared a few times. The V and J genes are TRBV24-1 and TRBJ2-4; perhaps TRBD2 as D (6 bases). V was clipped by 3 bases and J by 7 bases, with 15 bases between them. This CDR3 comprises 15 residues. The germline V gene encodes CDR1 KGHDR and CDR2 SFDVKD. CDR3 sequence: CATSDPAGNRNIQYF. For the CDR3, the DNA is TGTGCCACCAGTGATCCCGCGGGGAATCGGAACATTCAGTACTTC.

The table lists this clonotype with a few counts. CDR3: CSARGPGGLINQPQHF. DNA of the CDR3: TGCAGTGCCCGAGGTCCAGGGGGCTTGATCAATCAGCCCCAGCATTTT. This chain links TRBV20-1 with TRBJ1-5; 8 nucleotides line up with TRBD1. The germline V gene has CDR1 DFQATT and CDR2 SNEGSKA (reference sequence). The CDR3 covers 16 residues. V trimming: 6 bases; J trimming: 3 bases; junction bases outside the gene matches: 13.

V gene TRBV11-2 combines with J gene TRBJ2-2; D not resolved. CDR3 size: 14 residues. V was trimmed by 5 bases and J by 8 bases, leaving 15 bases between them. Germline-derived CDR1 and CDR2 are SGHAT and FQNNGV. CDR3 bases: TGTGCCAGCAGCCCCGCCCCGGCAGTAGGGGAGCTGTTTTTT. Amino acids: CASSPAPAVGELFF.

Ten or more counts support this clonotype. The chain carries TRBV12-3 or TRBV12-4 and TRBJ1-1; no clear D gene. This CDR3 has 14 residues. Trimming took off 4 bases at V and 1 base at J, with 10 bases between the two ends. CDR3 sequence: CASSSWAANTEAFF. The CDR3 DNA reads TGTGCCAGCAGTTCGTGGGCGGCGAACACTGAAGCTTTCTTT.

The chain combines TRBV10-3 with TRBJ1-1; TRBD1 might be the D (5 bases). This CDR3 is 15 amino acids long. Germline V lookup: CDR1 ENHRY, CDR2 SYGVKD. Trimming stripped 4 bases from V and 3 bases from J, with 15 bases between. The CDR3 reads CAISVRPRADTEAFF. DNA for the CDR3: TGTGCCATCAGTGTTCGTCCCAGGGCTGACACTGAAGCTTTCTTT.